The sequence of this T cell receptor beta chain was determined in a study of cytomegalovirus exposure and HLA in healthy donors. Regarding this clone: No antigen is known for it.

V dropped 0 bases and J dropped 5; count of bases not matched to a gene: 7. In germline, CDR1 is SGHDT, CDR2 YYEEEE. The CDR3 is 16 residues long. Study-level findings and limits: Some V segments, TRBV6-2 and TRBV6-3 among them, were indistinguishable and were therefore excluded. After further analysis at a later stage, 15,000 to 20,000 TCR beta sequences were associated with HLA alleles at 0.05 false discovery rate. CMV antigen specificity was confirmed in vitro for three CMV-associated chains.

PCR involved 60 Vbeta and 13 Jbeta primers. In the original analysis: Some 10 million of 65 million to 95 million unique TCR beta chains were shared, per a later count. This table comes from immunoSEQ multiplex PCR, and its TCRdb copy is limited to in-frame clones, with some not included. The DNA gave D and trimming, while V, J and clone size come from that table. There are 180,000 or so clones in the sample; 77% occur only once, and roughly 3.5% lies in the top ten. Input material: PBMCs. The V call is TRBV5-6, the J call TRBJ2-1; 8 bases fit TRBD2. This TCR was sampled from a woman aged 55-69 years in good health and CMV-seropositive. The CDR3: CASSLDGGRTNNEQFF. In nucleotides, the CDR3 is TGTGCCAGCAGCTTGGATGGCGGGAGGACCAACAATGAGCAGTTCTTC.